This entry lists 9 T cell receptor beta chains sequenced from one sample in a study of T cell responses to AZD1222 COVID-19 vaccine. Sequenced by immunoSEQ multiplex PCR; TCRdb stores in-frame clones only, minus some. The top ten hold roughly 1% of the sample, which has 200,000 to 250,000 clones, approximately 94% seen once. Sample: peripheral blood, taken on day 0 of MenACWY control vaccination. The receptor set was obtained from an adult in good health.

Worth noting for this clone: Other nucleotide sequences in the sample specify the same CDR3. The J gene is TRBJ1-4, the V gene TRBV3-1 (or the pseudogene TRBV3-2); D is perhaps TRBD1 (5 bases). CDR1 is LGHDT, CDR2 YNNKEL, per germline (reference sequence). V gave up 1 base and J gave up 4 bases, with 7 bases separating them. The CDR3 loop spans 14 amino acids. The CDR3 spells CASSQGGFNEKLFF. In DNA, the CDR3 is TGTGCCAGCAGCCAAGGGGGGTTTAATGAAAAACTGTTTTTT.

This rearrangement joins TRBV11-2 to TRBJ2-2; D possibly corresponds to TRBD2 (6 bases). This CDR3 region has 15 residues. V lost 5 bases, J lost 6 bases, and 16 bases lay in between. Germline V gene lookup returns CDR1 SGHAT and CDR2 FQNNGV. CDR3 residues: CASSLARGGAGELFF. Written as DNA, the CDR3 is TGTGCCAGCAGCCTAGCTAGGGGAGGAGCCGGGGAGCTGTTTTTT.

DNA of the CDR3: TGTGCCAGCAGCCAAGTGGACCGTTTTTATGCAACTAATGAAAAACTGTTTTTT. Translation: CASSQVDRFYATNEKLFF. The chain couples TRBV3-1 (or the pseudogene TRBV3-2) to TRBJ1-4; D not certain. Germline loops: CDR1 LGHDT, CDR2 YNNKEL (reference sequence). Trimming took off 1 base at V and 0 bases at J, with 15 bases between the two ends. The CDR3 is 18 residues long.

The gene calls are TRBV29-1 and TRBJ1-4; D is undetermined. CDR1 and CDR2 from the germline V gene are SQVTM and ANQGSEA. V was clipped by 4 bases and J by 3 bases, with 3 bases between them. This CDR3 spans 11 amino acids. In DNA, the CDR3 is TGCAGCGTTGTGGCTAATGAAAAACTGTTTTTT. This gives the protein CSVVANEKLFF.

CDR3 loop: CASSEGEHLGYEQYF. CDR3 in DNA: TGTGCCAGCAGTGAAGGGGAACACCTTGGCTACGAGCAGTACTTC. The rearrangement uses TRBV2 and TRBJ2-7; D remains ambiguous. From germline, CDR1 is SNHLY and CDR2 FYNNEI. This CDR3 spans 15 amino acids. Trimming took 1 base from V and 3 from J, leaving 13 bases between them.

V gene TRBV9 combines with J gene TRBJ2-2, with 15 bases matching TRBD2. Looked up from germline, CDR1 is SGDLS and CDR2 is YYNGEE. J gave up 2 bases and V 2 bases, and 1 base lay outside the gene matches. The CDR3 has 17 amino acids. The CDR3 DNA reads TGTGCCAGCAGCGTGGGACTAGCGGGGGGAAACACCGGGGAGCTGTTTTTT. Amino acid sequence: CASSVGLAGGNTGELFF.

V gene TRBV30 combines with J gene TRBJ1-2; D is ambiguous. The CDR3 loop spans 13 amino acids. Trimming removed 3 bases at V and 8 bases at J, with 16 bases between. CDR1 is GTSNPN and CDR2 is SVGIG in the germline V gene (reference sequence). The CDR3 DNA reads as TGTGCCTGGAGAGATCAGAATTCTGGCGGCTACACCTTC. Protein product: CAWRDQNSGGYTF.

The chain links TRBV30 to TRBJ2-2; D is undetermined. CDR3 length: 15 amino acids. V lost 4 bases and J 1 base, leaving 13 bases between the germline ends. Germline V gene data show CDR1 as GTSNPN and CDR2 as SVGIG (reference sequence). The CDR3 protein is CAWNWVRGNTGELFF. The CDR3, as DNA: TGTGCCTGGAACTGGGTTCGTGGGAACACCGGGGAGCTGTTTTTT.

The chain has TRBV18 and TRBJ1-5; the D is unclear. Trimming pared 2 bases from V and 5 bases from J, leaving 7 bases between. The CDR3 spans 13 residues. Germline lookup yields CDR1 KGHSH and CDR2 LQKENI. CDR3 nucleotide sequence: TGTGCCAGCTCACCATATGAGGATCAGCCCCAGCATTTT. Translated: CASSPYEDQPQHF. The full variable domain, with the rest looked up from reference TRBV18 and TRBJ1-5, is NAGVMQNPRHLVRRRGQEARLRCSPMKGHSHVYWYRQLPEEGLKFMVYLQKENIIDESGMPKERFSAEFPKEGPSILRIQQVVRGDSAAYFCASSPYEDQPQHFGDGTRLSIL.